The clone carrying this T cell receptor beta chain occurred a few times. Antigen specificity is unknown. PCR involved 60 Vbeta and 13 Jbeta primers. Profiled with immunoSEQ multiplex PCR; TCRdb holds only in-frame clones, not every one. Among 65,000 to 90,000 clones listed, 65% to 85% were seen once. The sample is drawn from a study of cytomegalovirus exposure and HLA in healthy donors. Across the whole study: From HLA-typed donors, an early data release held roughly 89 million unique TCRs. The study, taken as a whole, reports: Based on reports, TCR beta sequences accurately predicted HLA-A and HLA-B alleles for most subjects. Productive rates of about 87% or about 30% were seen for most TCR beta V segments in an earlier analysis. Later analysis suggested links between common viral pathogens and several top significant clusters.

Germline V gene data show CDR1 as SGDLS and CDR2 as YYNGEE. V was shortened by 0 bases and J by 4 bases, with 10 bases between the two germline ends. This CDR3 is built from 14 residues. This receptor was taken from a woman aged 40 to 50 in good health and CMV-seropositive. J is TRBJ1-2 and V is TRBV9; D is unresolved. The sequencing input was PBMCs. DNA for the CDR3: TGTGCCAGCAGCGTAGGGGCAGGAAGCTATGGCTACACCTTC. Protein sequence: CASSVGAGSYGYTF.